Below are 29 T cell receptor beta chains sequenced from a single sample in a study of post-analysis software for immune sequencing data (dated by TCRdb to between 2014 and 2016). General conclusions and limits of the study: Roughly 5 TRBV segments, including TRBV5-6, TRBV5-1 and TRBV20-1, were significantly more frequent in patients than controls.

The antigens of these receptors remain unknown. To prepare the library, PCR was applied. Sequenced using an Illumina HiSeq 2500. To reduce PCR and sequencing biases, unique molecular identifiers were incorporated into the TCR beta cDNA libraries. Using fastp trimming at Q25 and MiXCR clonotype assembly, TCRdb reanalyzed the public sequencing data and kept in-frame beta chains. Duplicate CDR3 protein sequences are folded into a single record with the most common DNA and genes. This sample holds hundreds of thousands of distinct CDR3 sequences; roughly 45% were observed only once. The ten largest clones represent around 10% of the sample. The sample taken for sequencing was blood. Every receptor here comes from a girl between 10 and 17 years old with multiple sclerosis.

A few counts support this clonotype. The chain carries TRBV20-1 and TRBJ1-5; D not certain. V was trimmed by 0 bases and J by 6 bases, leaving 18 bases between them. CDR3 length equals 16 residues. Germline V lookup: CDR1 DFQATT, CDR2 SNEGSKA (reference sequence). CDR3 DNA sequence: TGCAGTGCTAGAGATGAGAGCGGCAGGCCGACTCAGCCCCAGCATTTT. It specifies CSARDESGRPTQPQHF.

The chain combines TRBV12-3 or TRBV12-4 with TRBJ1-4; a weak D match, TRBD1 (6 bases). The CDR3 runs 14 residues. V lost 5 bases, J lost 4 bases, and 11 bases lay in between. Here the CDR3 DNA reads TGTGCCAGCAGTCTTAGACAGGATAATGAAAAACTGTTTTTT. Amino acid sequence: CASSLRQDNEKLFF.

This clonotype was found a few times. This chain uses TRBV12-3 or TRBV12-4 with TRBJ1-1, with TRBD1 matching over 11 bases. CDR3 length: 14 amino acids. V lost 5 bases to trimming and J lost 5 bases; unmatched junction nucleotides: 4. The CDR3 is CASSGQGARTEAFF. For the CDR3, the DNA is TGTGCCAGCAGTGGACAGGGGGCTAGGACTGAAGCTTTCTTT.

The genes are TRBV7-8 and TRBJ1-2; perhaps TRBD1 as D (6 bases). Trimming took 1 base from V and 0 from J, leaving 12 bases between them. This CDR3 comprises 16 residues. CDR1 and CDR2 (germline): SGHVS, FQNEAQ. CDR3 in DNA: TGTGCCAGCAGCTTAGGGGCGAGACAGGCTAACTATGGCTACACCTTC. Its translation: CASSLGARQANYGYTF. The full variable domain, completed using reference TRBV7-8 and TRBJ1-2, is GAGVSQSPRYKVAKRGQDVALRCDPISGHVSLFWYQQALGQGPEFLTYFQNEAQLDKSGLPSDRFFAERPEGSVSTLKIQRTQQEDSAVYLCASSLGARQANYGYTFGSGTRLTVV.

The V gene is TRBV20-1, the J gene TRBJ1-5; D not certain. Germline values: CDR1 DFQATT, CDR2 SNEGSKA (reference sequence). This CDR3 is built from 13 residues. Trimming took off 3 bases at V and 3 bases at J, with 9 bases between the two ends. This chain's CDR3 is CSASIHVNQPQHF. In DNA form, the CDR3 reads TGCAGTGCTAGTATCCACGTCAATCAGCCCCAGCATTTT.

This clonotype was detected only a few times. V is TRBV27 and J is TRBJ2-7; tentatively, D is TRBD1 (6 bases). Trimming removed 5 bases from V and 3 bases from J, with 11 bases in between. Germline CDR1 is MNHEY and CDR2 is SMNVEV (reference sequence). This CDR3 has 13 residues. CDR3 protein: CASSTGSGYEQYF. CDR3 DNA sequence: TGTGCCAGCAGTACAGGGTCTGGCTACGAGCAGTACTTC.

The rearrangement links TRBV7-2 to TRBJ2-5, with 7 bases fitting TRBD2. This CDR3 has 16 residues. V dropped 1 base and J dropped 11; count of bases not matched to a gene: 16. CDR1 is SGHTA and CDR2 is FQGNSA in the germline V gene. CDR3 sequence: CASSLVRAGFGYEQYF. In DNA form, the CDR3 reads TGTGCCAGCAGCTTAGTTCGAGCGGGGTTTGGGTATGAGCAGTACTTC.

This sequence joins TRBV20-1 and TRBJ2-7, with TRBD2 as a possible D gene (6 bases). V was shortened by 1 base and J by 4 bases, with 14 bases between the two germline ends. Germline V gene lookup returns CDR1 DFQATT and CDR2 SNEGSKA (reference sequence). The CDR3 runs 14 residues. CDR3 protein: CSARVPLGTYEQYF. CDR3 coding DNA: TGCAGTGCTAGAGTGCCTTTGGGGACTTACGAGCAGTACTTC.

This sequence joins TRBV7-8 and TRBJ1-1; 11 positions match TRBD1. Losses at the gene ends were 4 bases for V and 4 bases for J; bases not matched to a gene: 5. CDR1 SGHVS and CDR2 FQNEAQ come from the germline V gene. This CDR3 comprises 15 residues. The chain's CDR3 is CASSWGQGEGTEAFF. The CDR3 region has the DNA TGTGCCAGCAGCTGGGGACAGGGGGAGGGCACTGAAGCTTTCTTT.

Turning to this clonotype: A clone one base away is much larger, so this may be a read error. This chain uses TRBV20-1 with TRBJ1-4; the match to TRBD1 covers 9 bases. From germline, CDR1 is DFQATT and CDR2 SNEGSKA (reference sequence). V lost 2 bases, J lost 13 bases, and 8 bases stayed unmatched. This CDR3 is 13 amino acids long. The CDR3 bases are TGCAGTGCTAGACAACAGGGGGCGCCGGGACTGTTTTTT. This gives the protein CSARQQGAPGLFF.

This clonotype was counted once. The chain links TRBV3-1 to TRBJ1-5; D not resolved. Looked up from germline, CDR1 is LGHDT and CDR2 is YNNKEL (reference sequence). V shed 0 bases and J shed 6 bases, with 18 bases lying between them. The CDR3 contains 17 residues. The CDR3 protein is CASSQDSGSPPSQPQHF. The CDR3 DNA follows: TGTGCCAGCAGCCAAGATAGCGGGAGCCCGCCCAGTCAGCCCCAGCATTTT.

The chain has TRBV7-2 and TRBJ1-2, with a weak D call TRBD1 (5 bases). V was cut by 1 base and J by 2 bases, with 11 bases left in between. The germline V gene has CDR1 SGHTA and CDR2 FQGNSA. The CDR3 spans 15 residues. The CDR3: CASSLGGDLNYGYTF. The DNA of the CDR3 is TGTGCCAGCAGCTTAGGAGGGGACCTGAACTATGGCTACACCTTC.

The chain recombines TRBV20-1 with TRBJ2-4; D is uncertain. The DNA matches TRBJ2-7 better at its end, which makes the J call doubtful. The germline CDR1 and CDR2 sequences are DFQATT and SNEGSKA (reference sequence). CDR3 length: 15 residues. CDR3 region: CSARDSLSGRYEQYF. DNA for the CDR3: TGCAGTGCTAGAGATTCCCTCTCGGGCCGCTACGAGCAGTACTTC.

This CDR3 is CASSLTGAGEAFF. The CDR3 region has the DNA TGTGCCAGCAGCTTGACAGGGGCGGGTGAAGCTTTCTTT. The chain links TRBV7-2 to TRBJ1-1; 8 bases agree with TRBD1. CDR1 is SGHTA, CDR2 FQGNSA, per germline. Trimming removed 3 bases from V and 7 bases from J; junction bases left unmatched: 4. The CDR3 is 13 residues long.

About this clonotype itself: One end of the junction does not line up with germline, which may come from a read error. The chain has TRBV7-2 and TRBJ1-5; 7 nucleotides line up with TRBD1. Germline values: CDR1 SGHTA, CDR2 FQGNSA. The CDR3 runs 13 residues. This CDR3 is CVSSSDRRQPQHF. The DNA for the CDR3 is TGTGTCAGCAGCTCGGACAGGCGTCAGCCCCAGCATTTT.

This clonotype showed up just a few times. This rearrangement joins TRBV28 to TRBJ2-7; a possible D gene is TRBD2 (6 bases). The CDR3 is made up of 14 amino acids. Per germline, CDR1 MDHEN and CDR2 SYDVKM. The germline V and J ends were trimmed by 6 bases and 0 bases, with 12 bases remaining between them. DNA of the CDR3: TGTGCCAGCAGAATAGCGGAGAGCTCCTACGAGCAGTACTTC. Translated, it gives CASRIAESSYEQYF.

V gene TRBV7-3 combines with J gene TRBJ1-1, with TRBD1 as a possible D gene (6 bases). V shed 2 bases and J shed 0 bases, with 10 bases lying between them. The germline CDR1 and CDR2 sequences are SGHTA and FQGTGA. The CDR3 totals 15 residues. The DNA of the CDR3 is TGTGCCAGCAGCTTACGGGGGCCCATGAACACTGAAGCTTTCTTT. Its protein product is CASSLRGPMNTEAFF.

The count of this clonotype is one. The rearrangement uses TRBV7-9 and TRBJ1-2; 7 nucleotides agree with TRBD1. V dropped 2 bases and J dropped 0; count of bases not matched to a gene: 6. CDR1 and CDR2 from the germline V gene are SEHNR and FQNEAQ (reference sequence). CDR3 size: 16 residues. The CDR3 protein is CASSLPGTVANYGYTF. The CDR3 DNA reads as TGTGCCAGCAGCTTACCCGGGACAGTTGCTAACTATGGCTACACCTTC. Full variable domain (remainder filled in from reference TRBV7-9 and TRBJ1-2): DTGVSQNPRHKITKRGQNVTFRCDPISEHNRLYWYRQTLGQGPEFLTYFQNEAQLEKSRLLSDRFSAERPKGSFSTLEIQRTEQGDSAMYLCASSLPGTVANYGYTFGSGTRLTVV.

In this sample, this clonotype turned up a few times. The chain recombines TRBV6-2 or TRBV6-3 with TRBJ2-7, with D hard to call. The length of the CDR3 is 14 residues. V gave up 5 bases and J gave up 0 bases, with 11 bases separating them. Germline lookup yields CDR1 MNHEY and CDR2 SVGEGT. The CDR3 here is CASSLTPSSYEQYF. The CDR3 region has the DNA TGTGCCAGCAGTCTGACTCCCAGCTCCTACGAGCAGTACTTC.

The CDR3 sequence: CASSFLSGQLGVDTQYF. The CDR3 region has the DNA TGTGCCAGCAGTTTTCTCTCCGGACAGTTAGGAGTGGATACGCAGTATTTT. V usage is TRBV28 and J usage is TRBJ2-3, with D tentatively TRBD1 (6 bases). This CDR3 has 17 residues. From germline, CDR1 is MDHEN and CDR2 SYDVKM. The V end was cut by 3 bases, the J end by 6 bases, with 22 bases between.

V is TRBV28 and J is TRBJ2-7; a possible D gene is TRBD2 (6 bases). Germline V gives CDR1 MDHEN, CDR2 SYDVKM. The CDR3 is made up of 14 amino acids. The V end was cut by 5 bases, the J end by 1 base, with 12 bases between. The CDR3 DNA is TGTGCCAGCAGTCGAATAGCGGAATCCTACGAGCAGTACTTC. It translates to CASSRIAESYEQYF.

The chain joins TRBV20-1 to TRBJ2-1; D tentatively fits TRBD1 or TRBD2 (6 bases each). The CDR3 contains 14 residues. Germline V gene data show CDR1 as DFQATT and CDR2 as SNEGSKA (reference sequence). V lost 2 bases and J 6 bases, leaving 14 bases between the germline ends. CDR3 DNA sequence: TGCAGTGCTAGAAACGGGAGAGGGGGCAATGAGCAGTTCTTC. Translated, it gives CSARNGRGGNEQFF.

This chain links TRBV4-1 with TRBJ2-3, with D tentatively TRBD1 or TRBD2 (6 bases each). From germline, CDR1 is MGHRA and CDR2 YSYEKL. CDR3 length: 15 residues. Between the trimmed V and J ends, which lost 0 bases and 4 bases, there was a span of 11 bases. The CDR3 is CASSQDGRGADTQYF. CDR3 nucleotides: TGCGCCAGCAGCCAAGATGGTAGGGGGGCAGATACGCAGTATTTT.

This clonotype showed up just a few times. This rearrangement joins TRBV10-3 to TRBJ2-4; D is undetermined. The tail of the sequence fits TRBJ2-7 better, so the J call may be wrong. This CDR3 region has 16 residues. Germline V gene sequence: CDR1 ENHRY, CDR2 SYGVKD. The CDR3 reads CAISEGRTRRLYEQYF. The CDR3 DNA sequence: TGTGCCATCAGTGAAGGACGGACCCGACGACTTTACGAGCAGTACTTC.

The chain couples TRBV5-5 to TRBJ2-7, with a weak D call TRBD1 (6 bases). The CDR3 length is 16 residues. V was clipped by 4 bases and J by 3 bases, with 20 bases between them. Germline-derived CDR1 and CDR2 are SGHKS and YYEKEE (reference sequence). CDR3 in amino acids: CASSAQSGANCYEQYF. CDR3 coding DNA: TGTGCCAGCAGCGCCCAATCAGGGGCCAATTGCTACGAGCAGTACTTC.

V usage is TRBV6-6 and J usage is TRBJ2-6, with a weak D call TRBD1 (5 bases). The V gene's germline CDR1 is MNHNY and CDR2 SVGAGI (reference sequence). Between the trimmed V and J ends, which lost 0 bases and 10 bases, there was a span of 10 bases. This CDR3 is 14 amino acids long. Here the CDR3 DNA reads TGTGCCAGCAGTTACTCGCAGGGTTGGAACGTCCTGACTTTC. It is translated as CASSYSQGWNVLTF.

CDR3 in DNA: TGTGCCAGCAGGCGAACAAACAATGAGCAGTTCTTC. Its translation is CASRRTNNEQFF. The chain carries TRBV12-3 or TRBV12-4 and TRBJ2-1; D ambiguous. The CDR3 spans 12 residues. V lost 6 bases and J 5 bases, leaving 8 bases between the germline ends.

The rearrangement links TRBV20-1 to TRBJ2-5; D possibly corresponds to TRBD2 (6 bases). The DNA end lines up better with TRBJ2-7; the J call may be wrong. The CDR3 length is 13 residues. Germline V lookup: CDR1 DFQATT, CDR2 SNEGSKA (reference sequence). In DNA form, the CDR3 reads TGCAGTGCTAGAGATTGGGAGGTGGGCGAGCAGTACTTC. Protein: CSARDWEVGEQYF.

This clonotype appeared a few times. V and J are TRBV9 and TRBJ2-3; weak D call: TRBD2 (6 bases). The germline CDR1 and CDR2 sequences are SGDLS and YYNGEE. The CDR3 covers 15 residues. With 4 bases removed from V and 3 bases from J, the gap between germline ends came to 15 bases. The CDR3: CASSPGTPGTDTQYF. The CDR3, as DNA: TGTGCCAGCAGCCCCGGGACTCCGGGTACAGATACGCAGTATTTT.